These 24 T cell receptor beta chains originate from one sample sequenced in a study of control samples from healthy donors and cancer patients. The table came from immunoSEQ multiplex PCR; TCRdb's copy has only in-frame clones and leaves some out. The sample holds about 54,000 clones, around 97% seen once. Sequencing used blood. The receptor set was obtained from a woman aged 25 to 39 in good health.

This chain uses TRBV30 with TRBJ2-1; 9 bases align to TRBD2. Germline CDR1 and CDR2: GTSNPN and SVGIG (reference sequence). The V gene end was trimmed by 0 bases and the J gene end by 10 bases; junction bases not matched to a gene: 7. The CDR3 has 14 residues. The CDR3 loop reads CAWSVLLAGGEQFF. CDR3 sequence (DNA): TGTGCCTGGAGTGTCCTACTAGCGGGCGGGGAGCAGTTCTTC.

The chain combines TRBV5-5 with TRBJ1-4; 9 positions agree with TRBD1. V shed 3 bases, J shed 8 bases, and the junction held 5 bases outside the gene matches. Germline CDR1 reads SGHKS; CDR2 reads YYEKEE (reference sequence). CDR3 length: 14 residues. The CDR3: CASSSGQGREKLFF. Written as DNA, the CDR3 is TGTGCCAGCAGCTCGGGACAGGGTCGGGAAAAACTGTTTTTT.

The chain links TRBV10-1 to TRBJ2-2, with D uncertain. This CDR3 has 13 amino acids. Germline CDR1 and CDR2: WNHNN and SYGVQD (reference sequence). The V gene lost 0 bases and the J gene lost 5 bases, with 4 bases spanning the gap. The CDR3 DNA follows: TGCGCCAGCAGTGAGTCACTGACCGGGGAGCTGTTTTTT. The encoded protein is CASSESLTGELFF.

V and J are TRBV14 and TRBJ2-7; weak D call: TRBD2 (5 bases). The CDR3 length is 15 residues. Germline V gene data show CDR1 as SGHDN and CDR2 as FVKESK. V lost 1 base and J lost 0, with 10 bases in between. CDR3 in DNA: TGTGCCAGCAGCCAAGTCGGGGTAAGCTCCTACGAGCAGTACTTC. Translating gives CASSQVGVSSYEQYF.

The chain couples TRBV7-2 to TRBJ2-1; 9 bases are shared with TRBD2. The CDR3 loop spans 18 amino acids. Germline assignment: CDR1 SGHTA and CDR2 FQGNSA. The V segment lost 1 base and the J segment 4 bases; nucleotides outside the gene matches: 11. The CDR3 nucleotides are TGTGCCAGCAGCTTAGTTGGGGGGCTAGCGGGAACATACAATGAGCAGTTCTTC. This translates into CASSLVGGLAGTYNEQFF.

The chain is built from TRBV30 and TRBJ1-1, with D maybe TRBD1 (5 bases). This CDR3 comprises 14 residues. From germline, CDR1 is GTSNPN and CDR2 SVGIG (reference sequence). The V and J ends lost 3 bases and 5 bases respectively, with 16 bases between them. CDR3: CAWSPGTGRTEAFF. The CDR3 nucleotides read TGTGCCTGGAGCCCAGGGACGGGGCGGACTGAAGCTTTCTTT.

The V call is TRBV7-9, the J call TRBJ2-3; D gene unclear. The CDR3 totals 18 residues. Trimming removed 4 bases from V and 7 bases from J, with 27 bases in between. Germline values: CDR1 SEHNR, CDR2 FQNEAQ (reference sequence). CDR3 nucleotides: TGTGCCAGCAGCTCCCACCCTCGCAGGCGCACTCACCCCAATACGCAGTATTTT. Protein product: CASSSHPRRRTHPNTQYF. The full variable domain, with the rest looked up from reference TRBV7-9 and TRBJ2-3, is DTGVSQNPRHKITKRGQNVTFRCDPISEHNRLYWYRQTLGQGPEFLTYFQNEAQLEKSRLLSDRFSAERPKGSFSTLEIQRTEQGDSAMYLCASSSHPRRRTHPNTQYFGPGTRLTVL.

This chain connects TRBV27 to TRBJ2-7; perhaps TRBD1 as D (5 bases). Germline CDR1 reads MNHEY; CDR2 reads SMNVEV (reference sequence). The CDR3 runs to 13 residues. The germline V and J ends were trimmed by 2 bases and 4 bases, with 9 bases remaining between them. CDR3 in amino acids: CASSLRGPYEQYF. The CDR3 coding sequence is TGTGCCAGCAGTTTAAGGGGCCCATACGAGCAGTACTTC.

CDR3 region: CASSLVAQNNEQFF. CDR3 DNA sequence: TGCGCCAGCAGCTTGGTTGCACAGAACAATGAGCAGTTCTTC. This chain uses TRBV5-1 with TRBJ2-1; no definite D call. Germline V gives CDR1 SGHRS, CDR2 YFSETQ. CDR3 length equals 14 residues. The V end lost 0 bases, the J end lost 5 bases, and 9 bases lay between the germline ends.

This chain connects TRBV7-9 to TRBJ2-7, with D unclear. Germline V gene lookup returns CDR1 SEHNR and CDR2 FQNEAQ (reference sequence). This CDR3 has 17 residues. The V and J ends lost 2 bases and 6 bases respectively, with 23 bases between them. CDR3 DNA: TGTGCCAGCAGCTTAAGTTTAATTGGTCCCCAGAGAGGCGAGCAGTACTTC. Amino acid sequence: CASSLSLIGPQRGEQYF.

The chain uses TRBV15 and TRBJ2-7; D not certain. The germline gives CDR1 LNHNV, CDR2 YYDKDF (reference sequence). The CDR3 has 13 amino acids. Between the trimmed V and J ends, which lost 5 bases and 5 bases, there was a span of 13 bases. The DNA for the CDR3 is TGTGCCACCAGCGTATCCCCCAGCCACGAGCAGTACTTC. Translating it yields CATSVSPSHEQYF.

The gene calls are TRBV1 and TRBJ2-1; the tabulated D call, TRBD1, remains unverified against the DNA. TRBV1 is a listed pseudogene. The CDR3 runs to 15 residues. CDR3 nucleotide sequence: TGCACCAGCAGCCAAGAGAGCAGGGGAGAGAATGAGCAGTTCTTC. This gives the protein CTSSQESRGENEQFF.

This CDR3 is CASSYTPRDGLNEQYF. The CDR3 coding sequence is TGTGCCAGCAGTTACACGCCCCGGGACGGTTTAAACGAGCAGTACTTC. J is TRBJ2-7 and V is TRBV6-5; the D gene could be TRBD1 or TRBD2 (5 bases each). The CDR3 loop spans 16 amino acids. The V gene lost 2 bases and the J gene lost 5 bases, with 19 bases spanning the gap. CDR1 and CDR2 (germline): MNHEY, SVGAGI.

This sequence joins TRBV5-5 and TRBJ1-1; TRBD1 aligns across 7 bases. Trimming took 1 base from V and 11 from J; bases not matched to a gene: 11. The CDR3 length is 14 residues. Germline CDR1 is SGHKS and CDR2 is YYEKEE (reference sequence). The CDR3 here is CASSLLAGGSLAFF. CDR3 bases: TGTGCCAGCAGCTTGTTGGCAGGGGGGAGTCTGGCTTTCTTT.

The chain is built from TRBV24-1 and TRBJ2-3, with 8 bases lining up with TRBD2. The V segment lost 4 bases and the J segment 2 bases; nucleotides outside the gene matches: 7. This CDR3 is built from 16 residues. The V gene's germline CDR1 is KGHDR and CDR2 SFDVKD. The CDR3 protein is CATSEKLAANTDTQYF. DNA for the CDR3: TGTGCCACCAGTGAGAAACTAGCGGCTAACACAGATACGCAGTATTTT.

This rearrangement joins TRBV4-1 to TRBJ1-1, with a weak D call TRBD1 (5 bases). The germline CDR1 and CDR2 sequences are MGHRA and YSYEKL. CDR3 size: 15 residues. V lost 2 bases to trimming and J lost 1 base, with 11 bases between them. The chain's CDR3 is CASSQMEGKNTEAFF. Written as DNA, the CDR3 is TGCGCCAGCAGCCAAATGGAGGGGAAGAACACTGAAGCTTTCTTT.

CDR3 loop: CASRMPGAGQETQYF. CDR3 bases: TGTGCCAGCAGAATGCCGGGGGCAGGCCAAGAGACCCAGTACTTC. V usage is TRBV28 and J usage is TRBJ2-5, with D tentatively TRBD1 or TRBD2 (6 bases each). V was pared by 6 bases and J by 1 base, with 15 bases between. The CDR3 spans 15 residues. The germline CDR1 and CDR2 sequences are MDHEN and SYDVKM.

The gene calls are TRBV2 and TRBJ1-6, with D tentatively TRBD1 (5 bases). V was cut by 4 bases and J by 10 bases, with 17 bases left in between. From germline, CDR1 is SNHLY and CDR2 FYNNEI. This CDR3 comprises 15 residues. In DNA, the CDR3 is TGTGCCAGCAGTGGGGGCCTCCCTGGGGCGTCACCCCTCCACTTT. Its protein is CASSGGLPGASPLHF.

The gene calls are TRBV14 and TRBJ2-3; the match to TRBD2 covers 13 bases. Germline CDR1 is SGHDN and CDR2 is FVKESK. CDR3 size: 18 residues. V shed 4 bases and J 0 bases; nucleotides not matched to a gene: 7. CDR3 sequence (DNA): TGTGCCAGCAGCCGAGGGACTAGCGGGGCCCGCAGCACAGATACGCAGTATTTT. Protein: CASSRGTSGARSTDTQYF.

This clone was found once. A junction boundary mismatches the germline segment, possibly from a read error. This sequence joins TRBV28 and TRBJ1-4; 11 nucleotides agree with TRBD1. The CDR3 length is 17 residues. Germline loops: CDR1 MDHEN, CDR2 SYDVKM. The CDR3 DNA sequence: TGTGCCAGCAGTTTATTTGTAGAGGGACAGGGGGGAAGAAAAACTGTTTTT. The encoded protein is CASSLFVEGQGGRKTVF.

The chain links TRBV7-3 to TRBJ2-3; D is possibly TRBD2 (5 bases). The germline gives CDR1 SGHTA, CDR2 FQGTGA. This CDR3 comprises 16 residues. V was clipped by 5 bases and J by 0 bases, with 15 bases between them. For the CDR3, the DNA is TGTGCCAGCAGCCTCCGTGGGCCGGGAAGCACAGATACGCAGTATTTT. It codes for CASSLRGPGSTDTQYF.

The chain uses TRBV3-1 (or the pseudogene TRBV3-2) and TRBJ1-1; D not resolved. Per the germline V gene, CDR1 is LGHDT and CDR2 is YNNKEL (reference sequence). V was shortened by 4 bases and J by 2 bases, with 11 bases between the two germline ends. CDR3 length equals 14 residues. CDR3 bases: TGTGCCAGCAGCCTCGGGTGGGTAAACACTGAAGCTTTCTTT. Amino acid sequence: CASSLGWVNTEAFF.

In nucleotides, the CDR3 is TGTGCCAGCACCGAAGCTAGCGGGAGTGGCGCGGATACGCAGTATTTT. Translating it yields CASTEASGSGADTQYF. The chain has TRBV6-1 and TRBJ2-3; the match to TRBD2 covers 10 bases. CDR1 MNHNS and CDR2 SASEGT come from the germline V gene. CDR3 length: 16 amino acids. J gave up 6 bases and V 7 bases, and 13 bases lay outside the gene matches.

The gene calls are TRBV28 and TRBJ2-5, with D perhaps matching TRBD2 (5 bases). The CDR3 length is 15 residues. Germline-derived CDR1 and CDR2 are MDHEN and SYDVKM. V lost 1 base, J lost 1 base, and 10 bases lay in between. CDR3 region: CASSLYLAGQETQYF. The DNA for the CDR3 is TGTGCCAGCAGTTTATACCTAGCAGGCCAAGAGACCCAGTACTTC.